A selection of T cell receptor beta chains follows, all from one sample in a study of blood T cell repertoires in COVID-19. Data came from immunoSEQ multiplex PCR; TCRdb stores just in-frame clones and leaves some out. Among 70,000 or so clones, roughly 82% were seen once, and the ten largest hold around 20%. Sequencing was done on a sample of peripheral blood. The source is a human donor in a cohort sampled during active COVID-19. Each CDR3 is given with its conserved first and last residue. D genes are given only for firm matches. The listing skips clone size in some rows; elsewhere it reads once, few, many or a size class.

clone size	D gene	V gene	J gene	CDR3 DNA	CDR3 protein
few	NA	TRBV6-6	TRBJ2-1	TGTGCCAGCAGTTACTCCCAGGTCTACAATGAGCAGTTCTTC	CASSYSQVYNEQFF
NA	NA	TRBV7-9	TRBJ2-7	TGTGCCAGCAGCGGAGCTACCCCGACTCACTACGAGCAGTACTTC	CASSGATPTHYEQYF
NA	NA	TRBV5-1	TRBJ2-6	TGCGCCAGCAGCTTGGCTGGCACATTCTCTGGGGCCAACGTCCTGACTTTC	CASSLAGTFSGANVLTF
few	NA	TRBV6-1	TRBJ2-5	TGTGCCAGCAGTGAAGACGTAGCGGCACTCCAAGAGACCCAGTACTTC	CASSEDVAALQETQYF
NA	NA	TRBV11-2	TRBJ1-2	TGTGCCAGCAGCCAAAGAGAGATAGTCAGGGGAGCCTATGGCTACACCTTC	CASSQREIVRGAYGYTF
few	TRBD1	TRBV27	TRBJ2-1	TGTGCCAGCAGTTTCAGGGGGATCTACAATGAGCAGTTCTTC	CASSFRGIYNEQFF
NA	TRBD1	TRBV3-1/TRBV3-2	TRBJ2-7	TGTGCCAGCAGCCCGGGACAGGGCCGCTCCTCCTACGAGCAGTACTTC	CASSPGQGRSSYEQYF
NA	NA	TRBV15	TRBJ2-7	TGTGCCACCAGCCGACAGGGAGGAAGATCCTACGAGCAGTACTTC	CATSRQGGRSYEQYF
NA	TRBD1	TRBV7-3	TRBJ1-6	TGTGCCAGCAGTTTAATCGGTGCGGGACAGGGTTATTCACCCCTCCACTTT	CASSLIGAGQGYSPLHF
NA	TRBD1	TRBV9	TRBJ1-5	TGTGCCAGCAGCGTGGGGACAGGGGATCAGCCCCAGCATTTT	CASSVGTGDQPQHF
NA	TRBD1	TRBV7-8	TRBJ1-2	TGTGCCAGCAGCCAGACAGGGGGCGGTCAGGGCTACACCTTC	CASSQTGGGQGYTF